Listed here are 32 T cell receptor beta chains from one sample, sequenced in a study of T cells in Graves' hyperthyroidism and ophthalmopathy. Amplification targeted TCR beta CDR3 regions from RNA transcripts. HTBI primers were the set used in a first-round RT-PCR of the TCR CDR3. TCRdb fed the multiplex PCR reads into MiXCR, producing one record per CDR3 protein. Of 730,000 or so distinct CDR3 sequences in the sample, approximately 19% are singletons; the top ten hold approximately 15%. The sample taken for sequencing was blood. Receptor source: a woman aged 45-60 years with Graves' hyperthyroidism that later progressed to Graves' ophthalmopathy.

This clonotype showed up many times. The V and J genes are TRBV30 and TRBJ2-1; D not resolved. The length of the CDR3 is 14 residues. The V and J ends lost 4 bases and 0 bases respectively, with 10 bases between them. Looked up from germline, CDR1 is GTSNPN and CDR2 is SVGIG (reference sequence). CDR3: CAWTRVPSYNEQFF. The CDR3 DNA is TGTGCCTGGACCCGGGTCCCCTCCTACAATGAGCAGTTCTTC.

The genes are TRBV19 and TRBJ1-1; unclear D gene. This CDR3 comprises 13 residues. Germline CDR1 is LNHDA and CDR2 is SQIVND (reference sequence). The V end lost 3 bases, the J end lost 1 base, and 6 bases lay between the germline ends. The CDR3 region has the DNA TGTGCCAGTAGTATCGAAGGGAACACTGAAGCTTTCTTT. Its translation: CASSIEGNTEAFF. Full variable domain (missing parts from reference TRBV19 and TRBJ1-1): DGGITQSPKYLFRKEGQNVTLSCEQNLNHDAMYWYRQDPGQGLRLIYYSQIVNDFQKGDIAEGYSVSREKKESFPLTVTSAQKNPTAFYLCASSIEGNTEAFFGQGTRLTVV.

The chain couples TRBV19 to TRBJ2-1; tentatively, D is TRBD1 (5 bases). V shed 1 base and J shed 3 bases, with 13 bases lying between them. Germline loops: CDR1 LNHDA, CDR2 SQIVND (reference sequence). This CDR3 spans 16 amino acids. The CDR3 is CASSIGGRVFYNEQFF. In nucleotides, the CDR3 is TGTGCCAGTAGTATAGGGGGCAGGGTGTTCTACAATGAGCAGTTCTTC.

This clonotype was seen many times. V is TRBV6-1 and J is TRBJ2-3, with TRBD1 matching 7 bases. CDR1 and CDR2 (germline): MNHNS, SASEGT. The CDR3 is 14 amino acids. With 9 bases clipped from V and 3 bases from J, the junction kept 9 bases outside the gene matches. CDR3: CASPRDRSTDTQYF. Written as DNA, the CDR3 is TGTGCCAGTCCCCGGGACAGATCTACAGATACGCAGTATTTT.

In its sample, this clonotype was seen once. DNA of the CDR3: TGTGCCAGTACCACTAGTCTGGGAGGGGGGTACAATGAGCAGTTCTTC. Its translation is CASTTSLGGGYNEQFF. This chain connects TRBV2 to TRBJ2-1; D might be TRBD2 (7 bases). Trimming took off 9 bases at V and 4 bases at J, with 22 bases between the two ends. CDR1 and CDR2 from the germline V gene are SNHLY and FYNNEI. This CDR3 region has 16 residues.

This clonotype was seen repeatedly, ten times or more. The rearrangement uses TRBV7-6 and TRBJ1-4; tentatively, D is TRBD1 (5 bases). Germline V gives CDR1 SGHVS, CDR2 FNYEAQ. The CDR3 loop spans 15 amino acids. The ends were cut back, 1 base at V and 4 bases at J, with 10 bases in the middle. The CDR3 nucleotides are TGTGCCAGCAGCTTAGGGCGACAGCGTAATGAAAAACTGTTTTTT. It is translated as CASSLGRQRNEKLFF.

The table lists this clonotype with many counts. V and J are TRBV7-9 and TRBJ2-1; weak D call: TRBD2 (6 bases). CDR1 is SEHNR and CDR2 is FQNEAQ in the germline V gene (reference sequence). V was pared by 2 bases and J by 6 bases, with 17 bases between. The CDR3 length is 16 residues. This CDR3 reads CASSLMFLEGGNEQFF. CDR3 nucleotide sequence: TGTGCCAGCAGCTTAATGTTTCTGGAGGGCGGCAATGAGCAGTTCTTC. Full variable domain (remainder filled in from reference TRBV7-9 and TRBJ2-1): DTGVSQNPRHKITKRGQNVTFRCDPISEHNRLYWYRQTLGQGPEFLTYFQNEAQLEKSRLLSDRFSAERPKGSFSTLEIQRTEQGDSAMYLCASSLMFLEGGNEQFFGPGTRLTVL.

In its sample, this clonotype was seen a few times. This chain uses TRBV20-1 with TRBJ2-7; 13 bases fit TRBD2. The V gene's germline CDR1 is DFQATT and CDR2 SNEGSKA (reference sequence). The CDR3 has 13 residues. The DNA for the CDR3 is TGCAGGGCCACTAGCGGGGGGGCTTACGAGCAGTACTTC. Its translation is CRATSGGAYEQYF.

CDR3 DNA sequence: TGTGCCAGCAGCGACTTGACAGGGAATTTGCAGCCCCAGCATTTT. It encodes CASSDLTGNLQPQHF. J is TRBJ1-5 and V is TRBV12-3 or TRBV12-4; 7 bases are shared with TRBD1. The length of the CDR3 is 15 residues. J gave up 7 bases and V 6 bases, and 12 bases lay outside the gene matches.

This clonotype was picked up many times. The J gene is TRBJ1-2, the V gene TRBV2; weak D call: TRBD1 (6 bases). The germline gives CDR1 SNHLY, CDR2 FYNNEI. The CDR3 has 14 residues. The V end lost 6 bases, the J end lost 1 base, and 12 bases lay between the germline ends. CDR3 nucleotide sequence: TGTGCCAGCAGCGAACAGGGAAATAACTATGGCTACACCTTC. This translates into CASSEQGNNYGYTF.

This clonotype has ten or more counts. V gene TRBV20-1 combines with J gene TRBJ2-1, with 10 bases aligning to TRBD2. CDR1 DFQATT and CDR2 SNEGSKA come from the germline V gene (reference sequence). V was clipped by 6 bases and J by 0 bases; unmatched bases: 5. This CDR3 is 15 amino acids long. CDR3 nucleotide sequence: TGCAGTGCGAACGGACTAGCGGTCTCCTACAATGAGCAGTTCTTC. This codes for CSANGLAVSYNEQFF.

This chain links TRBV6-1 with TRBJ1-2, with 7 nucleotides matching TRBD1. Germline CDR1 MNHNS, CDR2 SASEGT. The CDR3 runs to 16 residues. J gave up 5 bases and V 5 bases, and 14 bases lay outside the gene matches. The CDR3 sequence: CASSPRGDSQFYGYTF. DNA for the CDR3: TGTGCCAGCAGTCCTCGGGGGGACAGCCAATTTTATGGCTACACCTTC.

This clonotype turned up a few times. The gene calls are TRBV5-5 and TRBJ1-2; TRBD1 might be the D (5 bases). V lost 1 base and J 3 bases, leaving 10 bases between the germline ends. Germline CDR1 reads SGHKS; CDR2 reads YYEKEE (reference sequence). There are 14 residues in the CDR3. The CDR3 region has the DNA TGTGCCAGCAGCTTGATCAGGGCCCACTATGGCTACACCTTC. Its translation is CASSLIRAHYGYTF. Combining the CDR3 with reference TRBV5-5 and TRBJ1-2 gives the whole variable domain DAGVTQSPTHLIKTRGQQVTLRCSPISGHKSVSWYQQVLGQGPQFIFQYYEKEERGRGNFPDRFSARQFPNYSSELNVNALLLGDSALYLCASSLIRAHYGYTFGSGTRLTVV.

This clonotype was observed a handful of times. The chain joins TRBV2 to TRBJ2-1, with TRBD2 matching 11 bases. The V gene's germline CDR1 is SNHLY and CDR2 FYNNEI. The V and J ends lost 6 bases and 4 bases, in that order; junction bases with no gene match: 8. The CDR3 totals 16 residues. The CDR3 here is CASREIVAGGYNEQFF. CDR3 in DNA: TGTGCCAGCAGGGAAATCGTAGCGGGGGGGTACAATGAGCAGTTCTTC.

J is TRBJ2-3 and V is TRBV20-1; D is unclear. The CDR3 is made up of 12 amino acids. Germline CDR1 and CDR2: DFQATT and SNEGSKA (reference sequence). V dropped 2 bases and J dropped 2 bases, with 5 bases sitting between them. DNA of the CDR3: TGCAGTGCTAGACAGTACACAGATACGCAGTATTTT. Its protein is CSARQYTDTQYF.

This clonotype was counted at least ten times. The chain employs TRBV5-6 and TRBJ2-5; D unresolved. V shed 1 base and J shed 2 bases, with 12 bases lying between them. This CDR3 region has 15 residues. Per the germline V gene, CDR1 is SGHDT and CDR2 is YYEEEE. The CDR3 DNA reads TGTGCCAGCAGCTTGCTGTTTACTCCTCAAGAGACCCAGTACTTC. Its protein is CASSLLFTPQETQYF. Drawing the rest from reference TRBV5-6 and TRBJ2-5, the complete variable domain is DAGVTQSPTHLIKTRGQQVTLRCSPKSGHDTVSWYQQALGQGPQFIFQYYEEEERQRGNFPDRFSGHQFPNYSSELNVNALLLGDSALYLCASSLLFTPQETQYFGPGTRLLVL.

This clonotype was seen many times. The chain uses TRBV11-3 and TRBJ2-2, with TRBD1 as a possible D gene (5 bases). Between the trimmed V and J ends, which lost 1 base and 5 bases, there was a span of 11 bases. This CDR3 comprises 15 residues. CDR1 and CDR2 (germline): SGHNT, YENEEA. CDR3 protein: CASSLGGQQTGELFF. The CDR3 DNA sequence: TGTGCCAGCAGCTTAGGGGGCCAGCAGACCGGGGAGCTGTTTTTT.

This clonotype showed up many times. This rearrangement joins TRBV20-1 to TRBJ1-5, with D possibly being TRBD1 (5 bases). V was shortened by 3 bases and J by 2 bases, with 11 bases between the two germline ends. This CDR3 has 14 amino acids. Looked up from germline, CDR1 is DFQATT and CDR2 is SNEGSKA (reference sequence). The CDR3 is CSARAGSGNQPQHF. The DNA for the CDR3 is TGCAGTGCTAGGGCAGGGTCGGGCAATCAGCCCCAGCATTTT.

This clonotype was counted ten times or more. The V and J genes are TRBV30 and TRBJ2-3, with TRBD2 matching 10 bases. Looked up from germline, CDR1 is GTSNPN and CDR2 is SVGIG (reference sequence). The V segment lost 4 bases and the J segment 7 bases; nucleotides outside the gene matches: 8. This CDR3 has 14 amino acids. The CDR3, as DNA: TGTGCCTGGACCCCTAGCGGGGGAATTTATACGCAGTATTTT. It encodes CAWTPSGGIYTQYF. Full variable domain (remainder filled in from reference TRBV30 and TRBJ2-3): SQTIHQWPATLVQPVGSPLSLECTVEGTSNPNLYWYRQAAGRGLQLLFYSVGIGQISSEVPQNLSASRPQDRQFILSSKKLLLSDSGFYLCAWTPSGGIYTQYFGPGTRLTVL.

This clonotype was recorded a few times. CDR3 protein: CASSATTKLGYNEQFF. CDR3 in DNA: TGTGCCAGCAGCGCGACAACTAAATTGGGTTACAATGAGCAGTTCTTC. This sequence joins TRBV7-9 and TRBJ2-1, with no clear D. Germline assignment: CDR1 SEHNR and CDR2 FQNEAQ (reference sequence). The V end lost 5 bases, the J end lost 4 bases, and 18 bases lay between the germline ends. The CDR3 loop spans 16 amino acids.

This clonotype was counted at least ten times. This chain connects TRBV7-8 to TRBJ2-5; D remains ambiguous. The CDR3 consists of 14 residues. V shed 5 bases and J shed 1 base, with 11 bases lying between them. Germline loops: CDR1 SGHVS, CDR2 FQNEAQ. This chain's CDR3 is CASSRGRSQETQYF. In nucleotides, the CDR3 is TGTGCCAGCAGCCGAGGTCGCTCCCAAGAGACCCAGTACTTC.

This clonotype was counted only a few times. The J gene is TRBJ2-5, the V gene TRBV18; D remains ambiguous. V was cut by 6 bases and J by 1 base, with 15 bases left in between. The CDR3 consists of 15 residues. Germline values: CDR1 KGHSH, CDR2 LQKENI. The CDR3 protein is CASSDTPHPQETQYF. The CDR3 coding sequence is TGTGCCAGCTCCGATACCCCGCACCCCCAAGAGACCCAGTACTTC.

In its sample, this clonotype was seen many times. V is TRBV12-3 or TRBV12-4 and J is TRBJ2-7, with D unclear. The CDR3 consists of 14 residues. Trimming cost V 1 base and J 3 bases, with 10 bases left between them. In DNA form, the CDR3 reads TGTGCCAGCAGTTTAGAGGGTGGGAACTACGAGCAGTACTTC. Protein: CASSLEGGNYEQYF.

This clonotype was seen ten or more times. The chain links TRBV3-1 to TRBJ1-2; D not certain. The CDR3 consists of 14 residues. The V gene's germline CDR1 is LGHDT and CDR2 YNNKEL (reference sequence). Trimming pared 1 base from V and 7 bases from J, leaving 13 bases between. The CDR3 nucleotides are TGTGCCAGCAGCCAAGGCCCCCCGTCCGTTGGCTACACCTTC. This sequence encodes CASSQGPPSVGYTF. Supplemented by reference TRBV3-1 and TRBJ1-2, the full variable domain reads DTAVSQTPKYLVTQMGNDKSIKCEQNLGHDTMYWYKQDSKKFLKIMFSYNNKELIINETVPNRFSPKSPDKAHLNLHINSLELGDSAVYFCASSQGPPSVGYTFGSGTRLTVV.

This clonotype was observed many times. The CDR3 spells CASSLGSLAGGPEQFF. The CDR3 DNA sequence: TGTGCCAGCAGTCTAGGATCACTAGCGGGGGGGCCTGAGCAGTTCTTC. The chain has TRBV12-3 or TRBV12-4 and TRBJ2-1, with 13 nucleotides matching TRBD2. The CDR3 contains 16 residues. The V segment lost 5 bases and the J segment 9 bases; nucleotides outside the gene matches: 10.

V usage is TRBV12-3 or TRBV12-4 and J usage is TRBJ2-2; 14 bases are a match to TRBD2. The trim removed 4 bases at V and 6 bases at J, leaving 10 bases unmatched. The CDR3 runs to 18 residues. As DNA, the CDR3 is TGTGCCAGCAGTTCGCCGGGACTAGCGGGGGCCACCGCCGGGGAGCTGTTTTTT. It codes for CASSSPGLAGATAGELFF.

The CDR3 region has the DNA TGTGCCAGCAGCGTACCCCGGGACAGGGCTTCACCCCTCCACTTT. Translating gives CASSVPRDRASPLHF. The chain uses TRBV7-9 and TRBJ1-6, with 9 bases fitting TRBD1. Germline V gene lookup returns CDR1 SEHNR and CDR2 FQNEAQ (reference sequence). This CDR3 is built from 15 residues. J gave up 9 bases and V 5 bases, and 8 bases lay outside the gene matches.

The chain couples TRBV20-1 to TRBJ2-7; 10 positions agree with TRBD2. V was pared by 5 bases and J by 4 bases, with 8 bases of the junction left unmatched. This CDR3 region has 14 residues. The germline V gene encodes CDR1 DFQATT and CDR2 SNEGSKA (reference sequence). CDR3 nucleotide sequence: TGCAGTGCTCCTCGGACTAGCGGATCTTACGAGCAGTACTTC. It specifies CSAPRTSGSYEQYF.

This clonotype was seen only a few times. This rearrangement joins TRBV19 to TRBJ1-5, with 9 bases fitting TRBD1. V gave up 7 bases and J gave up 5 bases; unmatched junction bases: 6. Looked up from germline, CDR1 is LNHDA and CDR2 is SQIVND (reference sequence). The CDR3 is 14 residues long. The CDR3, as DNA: TGTGCCAGTAAACGGACAGGGGCTGATCAGCCCCAGCATTTT. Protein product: CASKRTGADQPQHF.

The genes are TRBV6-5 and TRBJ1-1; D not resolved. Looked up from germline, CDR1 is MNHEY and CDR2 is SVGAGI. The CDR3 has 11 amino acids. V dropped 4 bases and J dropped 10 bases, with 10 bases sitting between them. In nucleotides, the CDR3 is TGTGCCAGCAGTTCATGGGATGGAGCTTTCTTT. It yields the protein CASSSWDGAFF.

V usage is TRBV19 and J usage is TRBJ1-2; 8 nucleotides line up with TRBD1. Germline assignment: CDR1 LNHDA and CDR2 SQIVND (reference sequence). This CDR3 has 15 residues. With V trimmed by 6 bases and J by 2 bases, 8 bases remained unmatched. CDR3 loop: CASSHAQGDNYGYTF. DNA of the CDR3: TGTGCCAGTAGCCACGCACAGGGGGACAACTATGGCTACACCTTC.

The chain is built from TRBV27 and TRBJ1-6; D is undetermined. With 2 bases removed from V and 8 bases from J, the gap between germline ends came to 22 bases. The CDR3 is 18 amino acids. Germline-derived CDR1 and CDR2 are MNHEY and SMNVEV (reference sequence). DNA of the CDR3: TGTGCCAGCAGTTTAGTAGTTGGTCTTTCCCAACGGGATTCACCCCTCCACTTT. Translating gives CASSLVVGLSQRDSPLHF.